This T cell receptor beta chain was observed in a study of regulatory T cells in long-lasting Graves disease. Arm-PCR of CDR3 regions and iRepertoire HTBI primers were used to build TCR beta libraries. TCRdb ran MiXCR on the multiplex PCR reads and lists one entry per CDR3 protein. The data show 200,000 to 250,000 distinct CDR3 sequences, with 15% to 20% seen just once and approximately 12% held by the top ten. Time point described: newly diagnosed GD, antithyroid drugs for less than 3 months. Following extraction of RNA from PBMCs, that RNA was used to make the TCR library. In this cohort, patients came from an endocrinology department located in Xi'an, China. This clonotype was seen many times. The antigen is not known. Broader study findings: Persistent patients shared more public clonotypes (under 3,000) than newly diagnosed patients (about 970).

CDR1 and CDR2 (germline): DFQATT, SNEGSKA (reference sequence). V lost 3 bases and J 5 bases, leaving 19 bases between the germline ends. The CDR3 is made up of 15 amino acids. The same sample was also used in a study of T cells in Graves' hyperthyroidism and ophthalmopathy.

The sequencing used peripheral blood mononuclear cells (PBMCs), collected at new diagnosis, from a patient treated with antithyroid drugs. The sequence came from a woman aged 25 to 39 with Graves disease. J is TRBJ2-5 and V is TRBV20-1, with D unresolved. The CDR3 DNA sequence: TGCAGTGCTAGGGGCATCTTAGGCCCCATTGAGACCCAGTACTTC. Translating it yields CSARGILGPIETQYF.